This T cell receptor (beta chain) was observed in a study of cytomegalovirus exposure and HLA in healthy donors. Findings and caveats of the study: The productive fraction for most TCR beta V segments was about 87% or about 30% in an earlier analysis. The investigators catalogued 150 or so TCR beta chains as cytomegalovirus-associated.

The study sampled nominally healthy donors, though unrecorded immune exposures were likely. About this clone itself: The antigen remains unidentified.

This CDR3 comprises 14 residues. J gave up 8 bases and V 0 bases, and 3 bases lay outside the gene matches. Germline CDR1 SGHDT, CDR2 YYEEEE. The PCR was carried out with 60 Vbeta primers and 13 Jbeta primers. TCRdb's copy holds only in-frame clones and misses some; the assay was immunoSEQ multiplex PCR. The table has tens of thousands of clones, roughly 70% seen once. The rearrangement joins TRBV5-6 to TRBJ2-1, with TRBD2 matching over 9 bases. The sequence derives from a man aged 30-40 years in good health and CMV-seronegative. The sequenced material came from PBMCs. CDR3 in DNA: TGTGCCAGCAGCTTGGTGGCGGGAGGGGATGAGCAGTTCTTC. It is translated as CASSLVAGGDEQFF.